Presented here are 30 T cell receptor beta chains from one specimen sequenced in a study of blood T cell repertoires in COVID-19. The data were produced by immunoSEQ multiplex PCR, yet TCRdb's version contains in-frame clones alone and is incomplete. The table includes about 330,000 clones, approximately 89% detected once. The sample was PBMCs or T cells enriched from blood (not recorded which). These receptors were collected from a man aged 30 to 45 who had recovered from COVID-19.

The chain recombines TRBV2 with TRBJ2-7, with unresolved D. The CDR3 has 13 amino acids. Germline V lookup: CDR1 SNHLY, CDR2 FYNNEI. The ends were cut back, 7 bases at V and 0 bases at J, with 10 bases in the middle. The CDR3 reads CASTPTGSYEQYF. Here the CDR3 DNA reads TGTGCCAGCACCCCCACCGGCTCCTACGAGCAGTACTTC.

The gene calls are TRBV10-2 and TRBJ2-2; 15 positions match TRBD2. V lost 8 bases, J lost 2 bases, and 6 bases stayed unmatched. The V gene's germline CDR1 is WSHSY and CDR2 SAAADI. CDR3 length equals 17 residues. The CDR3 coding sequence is TGCGCCAGCTCCTGGACTAGCGGGGGGGGAAACACCGGGGAGCTGTTTTTT. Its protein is CASSWTSGGGNTGELFF.

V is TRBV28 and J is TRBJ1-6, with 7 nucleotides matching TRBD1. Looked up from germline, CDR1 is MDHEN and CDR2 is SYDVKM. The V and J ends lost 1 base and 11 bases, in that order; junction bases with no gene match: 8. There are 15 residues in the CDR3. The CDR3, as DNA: TGTGCCAGCAGTTTATTTTCGCCGACAGGGCCACCCCTCCACTTT. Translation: CASSLFSPTGPPLHF.

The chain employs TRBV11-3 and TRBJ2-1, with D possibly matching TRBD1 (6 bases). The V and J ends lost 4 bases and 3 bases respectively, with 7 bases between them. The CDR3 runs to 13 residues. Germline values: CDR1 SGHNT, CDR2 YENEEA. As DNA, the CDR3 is TGTGCCAGCAGCTCAGGGGACTACAATGAGCAGTTCTTC. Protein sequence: CASSSGDYNEQFF. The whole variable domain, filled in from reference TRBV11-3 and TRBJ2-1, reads EAGVVQSPRYKIIEKKQPVAFWCNPISGHNTLYWYLQNLGQGPELLIRYENEEAVDDSQLPKDRFSAERLKGVDSTLKIQPAELGDSAVYLCASSSGDYNEQFFGPGTRLTVL.

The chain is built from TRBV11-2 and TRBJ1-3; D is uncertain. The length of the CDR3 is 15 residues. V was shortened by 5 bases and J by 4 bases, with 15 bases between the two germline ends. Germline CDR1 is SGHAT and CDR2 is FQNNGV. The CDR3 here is CASSRERFLGNTIYF. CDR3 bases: TGTGCCAGCAGCCGCGAGAGGTTCTTAGGAAACACCATATATTTT.

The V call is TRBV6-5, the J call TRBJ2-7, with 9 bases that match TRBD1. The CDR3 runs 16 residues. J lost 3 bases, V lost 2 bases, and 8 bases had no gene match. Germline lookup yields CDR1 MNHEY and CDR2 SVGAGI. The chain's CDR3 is CASSYDNRGRVYEQYF. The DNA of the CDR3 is TGTGCCAGCAGTTACGATAACAGGGGGCGCGTCTACGAGCAGTACTTC.

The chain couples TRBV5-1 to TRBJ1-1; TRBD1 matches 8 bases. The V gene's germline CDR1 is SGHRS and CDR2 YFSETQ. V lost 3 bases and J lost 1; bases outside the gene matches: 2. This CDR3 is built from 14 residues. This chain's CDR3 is CASSWTGWNTEAFF. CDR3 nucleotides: TGCGCCAGCAGCTGGACAGGGTGGAACACTGAAGCTTTCTTT.

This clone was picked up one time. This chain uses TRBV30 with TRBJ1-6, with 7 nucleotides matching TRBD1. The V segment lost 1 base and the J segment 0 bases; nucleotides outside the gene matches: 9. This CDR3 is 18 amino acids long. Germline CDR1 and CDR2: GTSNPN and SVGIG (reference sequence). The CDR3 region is CAWSAWTGPSSYNSPLHF. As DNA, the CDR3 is TGTGCCTGGAGTGCTTGGACAGGTCCGAGCTCCTATAATTCACCCCTCCACTTT.

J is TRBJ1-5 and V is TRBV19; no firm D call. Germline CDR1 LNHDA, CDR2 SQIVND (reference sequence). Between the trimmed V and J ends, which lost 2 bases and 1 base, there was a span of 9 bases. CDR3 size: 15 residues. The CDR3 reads CASSIYAESNQPQHF. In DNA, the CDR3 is TGTGCCAGTAGTATATACGCAGAAAGCAATCAGCCCCAGCATTTT.

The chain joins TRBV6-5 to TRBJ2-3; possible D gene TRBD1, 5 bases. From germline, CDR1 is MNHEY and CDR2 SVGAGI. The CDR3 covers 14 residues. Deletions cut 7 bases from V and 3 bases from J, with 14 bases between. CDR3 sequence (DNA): TGTGCCAGCAAGGTGCAGGGCTCTACAGATACGCAGTATTTT. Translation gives CASKVQGSTDTQYF.

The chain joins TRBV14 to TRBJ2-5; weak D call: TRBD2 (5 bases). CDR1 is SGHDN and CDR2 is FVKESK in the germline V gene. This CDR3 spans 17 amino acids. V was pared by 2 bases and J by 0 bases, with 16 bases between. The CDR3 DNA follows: TGTGCCAGCAGCCAATCGGGAAGGACGGCGAACCAAGAGACCCAGTACTTC. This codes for CASSQSGRTANQETQYF.

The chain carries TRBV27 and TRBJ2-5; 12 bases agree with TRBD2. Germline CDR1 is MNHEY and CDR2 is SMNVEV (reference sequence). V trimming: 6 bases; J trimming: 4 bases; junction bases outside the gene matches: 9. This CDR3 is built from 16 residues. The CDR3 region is CASSPWTSGDLETQYF. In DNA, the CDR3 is TGTGCCAGCAGCCCTTGGACTAGCGGGGATTTAGAGACCCAGTACTTC.

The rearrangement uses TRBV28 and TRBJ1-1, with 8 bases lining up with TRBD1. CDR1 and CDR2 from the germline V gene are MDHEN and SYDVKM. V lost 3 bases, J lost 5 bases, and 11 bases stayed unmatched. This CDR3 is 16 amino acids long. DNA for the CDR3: TGTGCCAGCAGTTTCTGGACAGGGTTGTCGGGTACTGAAGCTTTCTTT. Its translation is CASSFWTGLSGTEAFF.

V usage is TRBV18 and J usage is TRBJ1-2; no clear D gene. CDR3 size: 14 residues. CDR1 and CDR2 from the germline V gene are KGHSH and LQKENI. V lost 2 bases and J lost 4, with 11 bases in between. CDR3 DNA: TGTGCCAGCTCACCAAAGGCGGGAGCCTATGGCTACACCTTC. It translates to CASSPKAGAYGYTF.

CDR3 protein: CASSTRDRSNQPQHF. DNA for the CDR3: TGTGCCAGCAGTACCCGGGACAGGTCAAATCAGCCCCAGCATTTT. V and J are TRBV28 and TRBJ1-5, with 8 bases matching TRBD1. V was pared by 5 bases and J by 4 bases, with 7 bases of the junction left unmatched. Germline V gene sequence: CDR1 MDHEN, CDR2 SYDVKM. CDR3 length equals 15 residues.

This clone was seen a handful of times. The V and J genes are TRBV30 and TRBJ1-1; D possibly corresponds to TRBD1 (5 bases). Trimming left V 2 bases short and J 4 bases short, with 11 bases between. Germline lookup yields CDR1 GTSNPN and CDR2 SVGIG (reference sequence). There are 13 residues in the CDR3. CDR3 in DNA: TGTGCCTGGAGTTGGCAGGGAAGCACTGAAGCTTTCTTT. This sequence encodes CAWSWQGSTEAFF.

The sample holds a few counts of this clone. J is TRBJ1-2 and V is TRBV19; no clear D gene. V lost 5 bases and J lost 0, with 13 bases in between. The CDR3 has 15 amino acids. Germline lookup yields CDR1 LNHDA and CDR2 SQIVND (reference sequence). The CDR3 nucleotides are TGTGCCAGTAGTTGGGAGCCTACGGCTAACTATGGCTACACCTTC. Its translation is CASSWEPTANYGYTF. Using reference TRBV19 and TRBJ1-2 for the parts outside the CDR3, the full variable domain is DGGITQSPKYLFRKEGQNVTLSCEQNLNHDAMYWYRQDPGQGLRLIYYSQIVNDFQKGDIAEGYSVSREKKESFPLTVTSAQKNPTAFYLCASSWEPTANYGYTFGSGTRLTVV.

The CDR3 nucleotides read TGTGCCACCAGCAGGAGTAGCGGGGGGGAAGAGACCCAGTACTTC. Amino acid sequence: CATSRSSGGEETQYF. The rearrangement joins TRBV15 to TRBJ2-5; TRBD2 matches 11 bases. CDR3 length equals 15 residues. Per the germline V gene, CDR1 is LNHNV and CDR2 is YYDKDF (reference sequence). Unmatched junction bases numbered 3, after V lost 3 bases and J lost 3 bases.

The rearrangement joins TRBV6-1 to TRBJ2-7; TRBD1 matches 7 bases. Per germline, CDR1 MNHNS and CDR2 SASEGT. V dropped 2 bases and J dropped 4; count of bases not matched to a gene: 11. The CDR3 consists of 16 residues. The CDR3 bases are TGTGCCAGCAGTGAAAGGCAACAGGGGAGTTCTTACGAGCAGTACTTC. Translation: CASSERQQGSSYEQYF.

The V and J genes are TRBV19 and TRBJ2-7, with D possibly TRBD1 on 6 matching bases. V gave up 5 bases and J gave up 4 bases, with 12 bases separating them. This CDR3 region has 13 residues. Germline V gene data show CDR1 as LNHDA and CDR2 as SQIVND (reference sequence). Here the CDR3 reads CASSALDRYEQYF. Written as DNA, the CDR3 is TGTGCCAGTAGTGCCCTCGACAGGTACGAGCAGTACTTC.

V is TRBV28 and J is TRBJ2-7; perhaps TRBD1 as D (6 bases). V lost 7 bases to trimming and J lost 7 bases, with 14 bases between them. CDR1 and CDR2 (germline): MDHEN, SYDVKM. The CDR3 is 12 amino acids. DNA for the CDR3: TGTGCCAGCACTGTACAGGGCTCGGAGCAGTACTTC. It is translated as CASTVQGSEQYF.

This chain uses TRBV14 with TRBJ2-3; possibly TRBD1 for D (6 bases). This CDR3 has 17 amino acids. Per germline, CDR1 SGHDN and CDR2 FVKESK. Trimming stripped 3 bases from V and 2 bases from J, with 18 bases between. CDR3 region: CASSHHTGRPTTDTQYF. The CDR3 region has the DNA TGTGCCAGCAGCCACCATACAGGGAGACCCACCACAGATACGCAGTATTTT.

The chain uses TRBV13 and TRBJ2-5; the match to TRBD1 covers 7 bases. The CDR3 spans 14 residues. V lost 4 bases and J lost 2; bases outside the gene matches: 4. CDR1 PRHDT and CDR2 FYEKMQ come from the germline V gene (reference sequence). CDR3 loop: CASSYRDSQETQYF. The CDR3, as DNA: TGTGCCAGCAGCTACCGGGACAGTCAAGAGACCCAGTACTTC.

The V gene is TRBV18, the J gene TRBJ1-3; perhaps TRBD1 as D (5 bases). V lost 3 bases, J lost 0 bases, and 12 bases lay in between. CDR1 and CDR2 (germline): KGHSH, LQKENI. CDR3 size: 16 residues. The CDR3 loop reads CASSPGGARSGNTIYF. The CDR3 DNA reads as TGTGCCAGCTCACCGGGGGGTGCGCGCTCTGGAAACACCATATATTTT.

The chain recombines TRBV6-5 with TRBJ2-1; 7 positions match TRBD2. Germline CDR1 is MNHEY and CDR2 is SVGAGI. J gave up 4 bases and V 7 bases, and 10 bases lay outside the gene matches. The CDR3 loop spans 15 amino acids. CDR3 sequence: CASTSGLAVYNEQFF. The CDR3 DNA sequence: TGTGCCAGCACTTCCGGGCTAGCGGTGTACAATGAGCAGTTCTTC.

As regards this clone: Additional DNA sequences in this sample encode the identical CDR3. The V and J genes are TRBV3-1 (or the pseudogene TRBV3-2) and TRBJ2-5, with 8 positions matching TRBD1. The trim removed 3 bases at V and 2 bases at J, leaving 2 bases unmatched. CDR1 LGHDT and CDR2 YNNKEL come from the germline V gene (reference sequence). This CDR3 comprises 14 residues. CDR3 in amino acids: CASSHRTGQETQYF. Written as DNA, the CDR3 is TGTGCCAGCAGCCACCGGACAGGGCAAGAGACCCAGTACTTC.

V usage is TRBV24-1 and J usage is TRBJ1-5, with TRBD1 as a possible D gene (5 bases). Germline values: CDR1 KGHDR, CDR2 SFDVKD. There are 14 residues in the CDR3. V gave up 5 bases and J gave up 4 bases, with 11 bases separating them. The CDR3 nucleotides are TGTGCCACCAGTGGGGGCAGGGATAATCAGCCCCAGCATTTT. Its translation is CATSGGRDNQPQHF.

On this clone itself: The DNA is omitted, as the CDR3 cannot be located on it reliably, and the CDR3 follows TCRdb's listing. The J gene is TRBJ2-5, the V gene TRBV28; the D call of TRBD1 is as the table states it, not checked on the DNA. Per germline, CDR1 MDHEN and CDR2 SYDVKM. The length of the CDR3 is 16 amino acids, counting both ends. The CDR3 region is CASSFLAGKTQETQYF.

CDR3 sequence (DNA): TGTGCCAGCAGCTCCGGACAGGGGACTTGGGAGCAGTACTTC. It codes for CASSSGQGTWEQYF. J is TRBJ2-7 and V is TRBV7-6; 9 nucleotides line up with TRBD1. Germline lookup yields CDR1 SGHVS and CDR2 FNYEAQ. CDR3 length: 14 amino acids. V dropped 4 bases and J dropped 7; count of bases not matched to a gene: 8.

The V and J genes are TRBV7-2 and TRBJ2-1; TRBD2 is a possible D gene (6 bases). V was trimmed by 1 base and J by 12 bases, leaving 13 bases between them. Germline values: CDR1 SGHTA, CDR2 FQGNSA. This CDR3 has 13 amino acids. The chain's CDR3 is CASSLEAEGSQFF. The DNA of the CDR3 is TGTGCCAGCAGCTTAGAAGCGGAGGGATCGCAGTTCTTC.